What follows are 24 T cell receptor beta chains derived from one specimen sequenced in a study of T cells in Graves' hyperthyroidism and ophthalmopathy. The CDR3 regions of TCR beta were amplified from RNA transcripts. First-round RT-PCR of the TCR CDR3 relied on the HTBI primer set. TCRdb reanalysed the multiplex PCR reads using MiXCR and keeps one entry per CDR3 protein. The sample lists nearly 600,000 distinct CDR3 sequences, 14% occurring once. Sequenced: blood. The receptors shown here come from a young woman with Graves' hyperthyroidism that later progressed to Graves' ophthalmopathy.

A remark on this clonotype: Given a much more abundant clone one base away, this may be a read error. J is TRBJ1-2 and V is TRBV9, with a tentative D call TRBD1 (5 bases). The CDR3 is 15 amino acids. Looked up from germline, CDR1 is SGDLS and CDR2 is YYNGEE. The CDR3 sequence: CASSVGGQGYYGYAF. As DNA, the CDR3 is TGTGCCAGCAGCGTAGGAGGGCAGGGCTACTATGGCTACGCCTTC.

This clonotype has at least ten counts. The chain is built from TRBV5-8 and TRBJ2-7; D tentatively fits TRBD1 or TRBD2 (6 bases each). V was trimmed by 3 bases and J by 5 bases, leaving 18 bases between them. There are 15 residues in the CDR3. CDR1 is SGHTS, CDR2 YDEGEE, per germline. CDR3 in amino acids: CASSSGGDRKDEQYF. CDR3 DNA: TGTGCCAGCAGCTCCGGGGGTGACAGGAAGGACGAGCAGTACTTC.

This clonotype was detected ten times or more. The rearrangement joins TRBV28 to TRBJ2-6, with 7 positions matching TRBD1. Germline loops: CDR1 MDHEN, CDR2 SYDVKM. CDR3 length: 16 amino acids. V lost 3 bases and J lost 4; bases outside the gene matches: 6. CDR3 DNA sequence: TGTGCCAGCAGTTTTACAGGGGTATCGGGGGCCAACGTCCTGACTTTC. Translated, it gives CASSFTGVSGANVLTF.

This chain connects TRBV5-4 to TRBJ1-1; unclear D gene. V was pared by 3 bases and J by 6 bases, with 9 bases between. Germline loops: CDR1 SGHNT, CDR2 YYREEE (reference sequence). This CDR3 region has 12 residues. Here the CDR3 reads CASSYDGAEAFF. The CDR3 coding sequence is TGTGCCAGCAGCTATGACGGGGCTGAAGCTTTCTTT.

This clonotype appeared many times. This chain joins TRBV12-3 or TRBV12-4 and TRBJ2-1; 14 nucleotides agree with TRBD2. Germline trimming cut 5 bases from V and 8 bases from J; bases unmatched to any gene: 8. The length of the CDR3 is 16 residues. DNA of the CDR3: TGTGCCAGCAGTAACCTCGGGACTAGCGGGAGCTATGAGCAGTTCTTC. It encodes CASSNLGTSGSYEQFF.

This clonotype was detected a few times. The V call is TRBV2, the J call TRBJ2-7; TRBD1 or TRBD2 may be the D gene (5 bases each). CDR3 length: 19 amino acids. V was pared by 9 bases and J by 1 base, with 31 bases between. The germline V gene has CDR1 SNHLY and CDR2 FYNNEI. The CDR3 loop reads CARESLRIIGAKQSYEQYF. The CDR3 DNA reads as TGTGCCAGGGAGAGCTTAAGGATAATCGGGGCCAAACAATCCTACGAGCAGTACTTC.

This clonotype was counted at least ten times. The V gene is TRBV29-1, the J gene TRBJ1-1; D might be TRBD1 (6 bases). V was cut by 6 bases and J by 0 bases, with 11 bases left in between. Germline CDR1 and CDR2: SQVTM and ANQGSEA. This CDR3 spans 13 amino acids. This chain's CDR3 is CSVTQGMNTEAFF. DNA for the CDR3: TGCAGCGTCACCCAGGGGATGAACACTGAAGCTTTCTTT.

This clonotype was seen repeatedly, ten times or more. The CDR3 DNA reads as TGTGCCAGCAGCTTGCCTTCTTGGACTGAAGCTTTCTTT. It yields the protein CASSLPSWTEAFF. The rearrangement links TRBV5-8 to TRBJ1-1; D unresolved. Germline V lookup: CDR1 SGHTS, CDR2 YDEGEE. V was clipped by 1 base and J by 5 bases, with 9 bases between them. This CDR3 has 13 amino acids.

This clonotype was seen repeatedly, ten times or more. V usage is TRBV2 and J usage is TRBJ1-5; D not resolved. Germline CDR1 SNHLY, CDR2 FYNNEI. This CDR3 contains 14 residues. V shed 4 bases and J shed 5 bases, with 12 bases lying between them. CDR3 sequence reads: CASSGPLPHQPQHF. CDR3 in DNA: TGTGCCAGCAGTGGGCCTTTACCCCATCAGCCCCAGCATTTT.

Of note for this clonotype: A much more abundant neighbour one base away suggests this may be a read error. CDR3 loop: CASSLAATDAQYF. The CDR3 DNA reads as TGTGCCAGCAGTCTAGCGGCCACAGATGCGCAGTATTTT. The chain couples TRBV7-9 to TRBJ2-3; 7 bases map to TRBD2. Germline V lookup: CDR1 SEHNR, CDR2 FQNEAQ (reference sequence). This CDR3 has 13 residues.

The V gene is TRBV29-1, the J gene TRBJ2-1, with D possibly TRBD1 on 6 matching bases. The CDR3 has 12 amino acids. V was trimmed by 7 bases and J by 9 bases, leaving 16 bases between them. The germline CDR1 and CDR2 sequences are SQVTM and ANQGSEA. The CDR3 nucleotides read TGCAGCGCCCGATCAGGGGCCGGTGAGCAGTTCTTC. It translates to CSARSGAGEQFF.

This clonotype showed up many times. The chain recombines TRBV10-3 with TRBJ1-4, with 8 bases matching TRBD1. The ends lost 5 bases at V and 8 bases at J; junction bases unmatched: 1. The germline V gene encodes CDR1 ENHRY and CDR2 SYGVKD. This CDR3 has 12 amino acids. The CDR3 coding sequence is TGTGCCATCAGTCGACAGGGGGAAAAACTGTTTTTT. Protein: CAISRQGEKLFF.

This clonotype was counted a few times. The chain couples TRBV11-3 to TRBJ1-4, with a weak D call TRBD1 (5 bases). This CDR3 is 17 amino acids long. Germline V gives CDR1 SGHNT, CDR2 YENEEA. V lost 1 base to trimming and J lost 2 bases, with 14 bases between them. CDR3 loop: CASSLGVEGSTNEKLFF. In nucleotides, the CDR3 is TGTGCCAGCAGCTTAGGGGTCGAGGGGAGCACTAATGAAAAACTGTTTTTT.

This clonotype showed up just a few times. V and J are TRBV30 and TRBJ1-1, with 7 bases identical to TRBD1. The CDR3 spans 13 residues. J lost 3 bases, V lost 1 base, and 2 bases had no gene match. Germline CDR1 reads GTSNPN; CDR2 reads SVGIG (reference sequence). The CDR3 here is CAWSGRGHTEAFF. The CDR3 region has the DNA TGTGCCTGGAGTGGGAGGGGGCACACTGAAGCTTTCTTT.

This clonotype has only a few counts. The rearrangement links TRBV18 to TRBJ2-1; the D is unclear. CDR1 is KGHSH and CDR2 is LQKENI in the germline V gene. The V and J ends lost 2 bases and 9 bases respectively, with 14 bases between them. CDR3 length: 14 amino acids. The CDR3 DNA is TGTGCCAGCTCACCAAGCCTTGATAGTATTGAGCAGTTCTTC. This translates into CASSPSLDSIEQFF.

This clonotype appeared many times. The chain carries TRBV18 and TRBJ1-4, with TRBD1 identical over 7 bases. The trim removed 1 base at V and 0 bases at J, leaving 5 bases unmatched. Per the germline V gene, CDR1 is KGHSH and CDR2 is LQKENI. There are 17 residues in the CDR3. CDR3 region: CASSPRGGYATNEKLFF. DNA for the CDR3: TGTGCCAGCTCACCACGAGGGGGCTATGCAACTAATGAAAAACTGTTTTTT. Drawing the rest from reference TRBV18 and TRBJ1-4, the complete variable domain is NAGVMQNPRHLVRRRGQEARLRCSPMKGHSHVYWYRQLPEEGLKFMVYLQKENIIDESGMPKERFSAEFPKEGPSILRIQQVVRGDSAAYFCASSPRGGYATNEKLFFGSGTQLSVL.

This clonotype was recorded a few times. This sequence joins TRBV9 and TRBJ2-1; 10 bases are shared with TRBD2. This CDR3 spans 15 amino acids. Per germline, CDR1 SGDLS and CDR2 YYNGEE. V dropped 5 bases and J dropped 5; count of bases not matched to a gene: 7. This CDR3 reads CASSGAGGLHNEQFF. For the CDR3, the DNA is TGTGCCAGCAGTGGAGCGGGAGGGCTCCACAATGAGCAGTTCTTC.

This clonotype was recorded many times. The chain joins TRBV20-1 to TRBJ2-1; D call uncertain. Trimming took 0 bases from V and 6 from J, leaving 12 bases between them. Germline lookup yields CDR1 DFQATT and CDR2 SNEGSKA (reference sequence). The CDR3 consists of 14 residues. The CDR3 nucleotides are TGCAGTGCTAGAGAGCACACTGGGCCCAATGAGCAGTTCTTC. This encodes CSAREHTGPNEQFF.

A few counts support this clonotype. This rearrangement joins TRBV4-1 to TRBJ2-7; D is unclear. Per germline, CDR1 MGHRA and CDR2 YSYEKL. The CDR3 totals 12 residues. V gave up 10 bases and J gave up 0 bases, with 10 bases separating them. CDR3 amino acids: CATFGYSYEQYF. DNA of the CDR3: TGCGCCACATTCGGTTACTCCTACGAGCAGTACTTC.

This clonotype has only a few counts. This chain joins TRBV6-8 and TRBJ2-7, with D possibly matching TRBD2 (5 bases). The V end was cut by 6 bases, the J end by 5 bases, with 17 bases between. Germline CDR1 is MNHGY and CDR2 is SAAAGT. The CDR3 runs 14 residues. CDR3 sequence reads: CASSPSGTGNEQYF. As DNA, the CDR3 is TGTGCCAGCAGCCCCTCCGGAACCGGGAACGAGCAGTACTTC.

V gene TRBV7-2 combines with J gene TRBJ2-3; no clear D. CDR3 length: 16 amino acids. Germline loops: CDR1 SGHTA, CDR2 FQGNSA. V was shortened by 0 bases and J by 0 bases, with 10 bases between the two germline ends. The CDR3 nucleotides read TGTGCCAGCAGCTTAGCCCCAGGCCCGAGCACAGATACGCAGTATTTT. The encoded protein is CASSLAPGPSTDTQYF.

The rearrangement links TRBV19 to TRBJ2-1; D may be TRBD1 (6 bases). This CDR3 has 14 amino acids. Germline V gives CDR1 LNHDA, CDR2 SQIVND (reference sequence). Trimming stripped 5 bases from V and 3 bases from J, with 11 bases between. CDR3 in amino acids: CASSLDRIYNEQFF. The DNA for the CDR3 is TGTGCCAGTAGTCTTGACAGGATCTACAATGAGCAGTTCTTC.

This clonotype has a count of ten or more. The chain employs TRBV28 and TRBJ2-7; D is perhaps TRBD2 (6 bases). The CDR3 loop spans 15 amino acids. Per germline, CDR1 MDHEN and CDR2 SYDVKM. Trimming cost V 6 bases and J 3 bases, with 18 bases left between them. The CDR3 loop reads CASSGGQEGVYEQYF. Written as DNA, the CDR3 is TGTGCCAGCAGCGGAGGGCAGGAAGGGGTCTACGAGCAGTACTTC. The whole variable domain, remainder taken from reference TRBV28 and TRBJ2-7, is DVKVTQSSRYLVKRTGEKVFLECVQDMDHENMFWYRQDPGLGLRLIYFSYDVKMKEKGDIPEGYSVSREKKERFSLILESASTNQTSMYLCASSGGQEGVYEQYFGPGTRLTVT.

In its sample, this clonotype was seen many times. The chain employs TRBV19 and TRBJ2-1, with D perhaps being TRBD1 or TRBD2 (5 bases each). The V end was cut by 3 bases, the J end by 3 bases, with 12 bases between. This CDR3 spans 15 amino acids. Germline V gene data show CDR1 as LNHDA and CDR2 as SQIVND (reference sequence). CDR3 sequence: CASSITGTYYNEQFF. The CDR3 DNA reads TGTGCCAGTAGTATCACCGGGACCTACTACAATGAGCAGTTCTTC.